Listed below are T cell receptor beta chains from one sample, sequenced in a study of blood T cell repertoires in COVID-19. Data came from immunoSEQ multiplex PCR; TCRdb stores just in-frame clones and leaves some out. Of about 260,000 clones in the sample, about 90% were seen once. Specimen: peripheral blood. The receptors stem from a woman aged 40 to 50 who had recovered from COVID-19. Both conserved end residues are part of each CDR3. Each record gives: V gene, D gene, J gene, clone size, CDR3 protein, CDR3 DNA. D genes are given only for firm matches. Clone size is given for some rows only: seen once, a few or many times, or a class if the clone is expanded.

V gene: TRBV5-4
D gene: NA
J gene: TRBJ1-4
clone size: NA
CDR3 protein: CASSLPGENEKLFF
CDR3 DNA: TGTGCCAGCAGCTTGCCAGGGGAAAATGAAAAACTGTTTTTT

V gene: TRBV6-1
D gene: NA
J gene: TRBJ1-2
clone size: NA
CDR3 protein: CAGSEARGGNGYTF
CDR3 DNA: TGTGCCGGCAGTGAAGCGCGGGGGGGCAATGGCTACACCTTC

V gene: TRBV13
D gene: NA
J gene: TRBJ1-2
clone size: NA
CDR3 protein: CASSANRRGNYGYTF
CDR3 DNA: TGTGCCAGCAGCGCCAATAGGAGGGGAAACTATGGCTACACCTTC

V gene: TRBV3-1/TRBV3-2
D gene: TRBD1
J gene: TRBJ2-2
clone size: NA
CDR3 protein: CASSQGPGGAIGELFF
CDR3 DNA: TGTGCCAGCAGCCAAGGCCCAGGGGGCGCGATCGGGGAGCTGTTTTTT

V gene: TRBV15
D gene: NA
J gene: TRBJ2-7
clone size: NA
CDR3 protein: CATSRGSSYEQYF
CDR3 DNA: TGTGCCACCAGCAGGGGGAGCTCCTACGAGCAGTACTTC

V gene: TRBV2
D gene: TRBD1
J gene: TRBJ1-1
clone size: NA
CDR3 protein: CASSPGGGRGEAFF
CDR3 DNA: TGTGCCAGCAGTCCGGGAGGGGGCAGGGGTGAAGCTTTCTTT

V gene: TRBV7-9
D gene: NA
J gene: TRBJ2-5
clone size: NA
CDR3 protein: CASSLTGSGETQYF
CDR3 DNA: TGTGCCAGCAGCTTAACAGGGTCGGGAGAGACCCAGTACTTC

V gene: TRBV6-5
D gene: TRBD1
J gene: TRBJ2-7
clone size: NA
CDR3 protein: CASRMGQGADEQYF
CDR3 DNA: TGTGCCAGCAGGATGGGACAGGGGGCGGACGAGCAGTACTTC

V gene: TRBV10-2
D gene: NA
J gene: TRBJ1-4
clone size: NA
CDR3 protein: CASSDLWTDESTNEKLFF
CDR3 DNA: TGCGCCAGCAGTGACCTGTGGACAGACGAGTCAACTAATGAAAAACTGTTTTTT

V gene: TRBV10-1
D gene: TRBD2
J gene: TRBJ2-1
clone size: NA
CDR3 protein: CASSSSGGDGEQFF
CDR3 DNA: TGCGCCAGCAGCAGTAGCGGGGGGGACGGTGAGCAGTTCTTC

V gene: TRBV3-1/TRBV3-2
D gene: NA
J gene: TRBJ2-1
clone size: NA
CDR3 protein: CASSRGLSYNEQFF
CDR3 DNA: TGTGCCAGCAGCCGGGGGCTCTCCTACAATGAGCAGTTCTTC

V gene: TRBV6-5
D gene: NA
J gene: TRBJ1-2
clone size: NA
CDR3 protein: CASSYQQGVEGYTF
CDR3 DNA: TGTGCCAGCAGTTACCAACAGGGTGTGGAAGGCTACACCTTC

V gene: TRBV20-1
D gene: TRBD2
J gene: TRBJ2-5
clone size: NA
CDR3 protein: CSASLAGGRGETQYF
CDR3 DNA: TGCAGTGCTAGTCTAGCGGGGGGCCGGGGAGAGACCCAGTACTTC

V gene: TRBV3-1/TRBV3-2
D gene: NA
J gene: TRBJ2-7
clone size: NA
CDR3 protein: CASSPLQGGYEQYF
CDR3 DNA: TGTGCCAGCAGCCCATTACAGGGGGGGTACGAGCAGTACTTC

V gene: TRBV5-4
D gene: NA
J gene: TRBJ1-2
clone size: NA
CDR3 protein: CASSSGSGGYTF
CDR3 DNA: TGTGCCAGCAGCTCAGGGTCCGGTGGCTACACCTTC

V gene: TRBV19
D gene: TRBD1
J gene: TRBJ1-4
clone size: once
CDR3 protein: CASEDRALNEKLFF
CDR3 DNA: TGTGCCAGCGAGGACAGGGCCCTTAATGAAAAACTGTTTTTT

V gene: TRBV3-1/TRBV3-2
D gene: NA
J gene: TRBJ1-3
clone size: NA
CDR3 protein: CASSQGTTGFGNTIYF
CDR3 DNA: TGTGCCAGCAGCCAAGGCACCACAGGGTTTGGAAACACCATATATTTT

V gene: TRBV3-1/TRBV3-2
D gene: TRBD1
J gene: TRBJ1-5
clone size: few
CDR3 protein: CASTITGGNQPQHF
CDR3 DNA: TGTGCCAGCACTATAACAGGGGGCAATCAGCCCCAGCATTTT

V gene: TRBV29-1
D gene: TRBD1
J gene: TRBJ2-1
clone size: NA
CDR3 protein: CSVDEDRGNNEQFF
CDR3 DNA: TGCAGCGTTGACGAGGACAGGGGGAATAATGAGCAGTTCTTC

V gene: TRBV24-1
D gene: NA
J gene: TRBJ1-4
clone size: NA
CDR3 protein: CATRATGTGGEKLFF
CDR3 DNA: TGTGCCACCAGGGCGACCGGGACCGGAGGGGAAAAACTGTTTTTT

V gene: TRBV10-3
D gene: TRBD1
J gene: TRBJ1-2
clone size: few
CDR3 protein: CAISPDRGNYGYTF
CDR3 DNA: TGTGCCATCAGTCCCGACAGGGGGAACTATGGCTACACCTTC

V gene: TRBV27
D gene: TRBD1
J gene: TRBJ2-7
clone size: NA
CDR3 protein: CASSLSLQTGTGSYEQYF
CDR3 DNA: TGTGCCAGCAGTTTATCCCTCCAAACCGGGACAGGCTCCTACGAGCAGTACTTC

V gene: TRBV10-3
D gene: NA
J gene: TRBJ2-7
clone size: NA
CDR3 protein: CAISESHRSYEQYF
CDR3 DNA: TGTGCCATCAGTGAGTCGCACAGGTCCTACGAGCAGTACTTC

V gene: TRBV29-1
D gene: NA
J gene: TRBJ1-3
clone size: NA
CDR3 protein: CSARRGVDTIYF
CDR3 DNA: TGCAGCGCCAGACGGGGAGTTGACACCATATATTTT

V gene: TRBV5-1
D gene: TRBD1
J gene: TRBJ1-4
clone size: NA
CDR3 protein: CASSETGFNEKLFF
CDR3 DNA: TGCGCCAGCAGCGAGACAGGGTTTAATGAAAAACTGTTTTTT

V gene: TRBV27
D gene: TRBD1
J gene: TRBJ1-5
clone size: few
CDR3 protein: CASSWTGGNQPQHF
CDR3 DNA: TGTGCCAGCAGCTGGACAGGGGGAAATCAGCCCCAGCATTTT

V gene: TRBV27
D gene: NA
J gene: TRBJ1-5
clone size: NA
CDR3 protein: CASSLRQGNQPQHF
CDR3 DNA: TGTGCCAGCAGTTTACGGCAGGGAAATCAGCCCCAGCATTTT

V gene: TRBV5-6
D gene: NA
J gene: TRBJ1-2
clone size: once
CDR3 protein: CASSLGSYGYTF
CDR3 DNA: TGTGCCAGCAGCTTGGGCAGCTATGGCTACACCTTC

V gene: TRBV4-1
D gene: NA
J gene: TRBJ2-7
clone size: NA
CDR3 protein: CASSLRDTGYEQYF
CDR3 DNA: TGCGCCAGCAGCCTCCGGGACACAGGCTACGAGCAGTACTTC

V gene: TRBV28
D gene: TRBD1
J gene: TRBJ1-2
clone size: NA
CDR3 protein: CASSFGGRGLGGYTF
CDR3 DNA: TGTGCCAGCAGTTTTGGTGGCAGGGGGCTCGGAGGCTACACCTTC

V gene: TRBV10-3
D gene: TRBD1
J gene: TRBJ1-1
clone size: NA
CDR3 protein: CAISEWQGAFSEAFF
CDR3 DNA: TGTGCCATCAGTGAGTGGCAGGGGGCTTTCTCTGAAGCTTTCTTT